The sequence of this TCR beta chain was determined in a study of shared clonotypes between healthy human individuals. About the research overall: Plates per donor: three CD4 naive, three CD4 memory, two CD8 naive, one CD8 memory.

On this clone itself: Its antigen is not identified.

Deep was the level at which the assay was run. Sequencing used immunoSEQ multiplex PCR; TCRdb keeps in-frame clones, though not all of them. The table lists about 1.5 million clones, 98% of them singletons. Study-wide results and caveats: Sharing across four donors was highest in naive CD4 (around 5%) and lowest in memory CD8 (0.4%). Rarefaction gave evidence that sorted-subset sequencing remained incomplete despite large depth.

The V end was cut by 2 bases, the J end by 0 bases, with 7 bases between. CDR1 is SEHNR, CDR2 FQNEAQ, per germline (reference sequence). CDR3 length: 14 residues. The V gene is TRBV7-9, the J gene TRBJ1-1; D remains ambiguous. The specimen sequenced was naive CD4+ T cells sorted from blood. As to subset: CD45RA+ positively selected. This TCR derives from a man under 40 in good health. The CDR3: CASSLTAMNTEAFF. The CDR3 DNA sequence: TGTGCCAGCAGCTTAACGGCCATGAACACTGAAGCTTTCTTT.